The source of this TCR beta chain is a study of beta chain features in type 1 diabetes. Across the study: Researchers looked at roughly 110 million sorted cells across all samples. Findings of the study overall: In type 1 diabetes patients, VDJ junctions had fewer insertions; deletions at these junctions were more frequent.

Of note for this clone: The target antigen is unknown.

Since all of the isolated RNA was reverse transcribed, expressed TCRB transcripts were what got sequenced. Each sample of naive, central memory or regulatory T cells had, on average, approximately 4 million reads. Clones were read by immunoSEQ multiplex PCR, and TCRdb kept only the in-frame ones, dropping some. The table includes about 160,000 clones, 7.5% to 10% detected once. The CDR3 covers 16 residues. J lost 1 base, V lost 1 base, and 5 bases had no gene match. Germline loops: CDR1 MGHRA, CDR2 YSYEKL. The material sequenced was central memory CD4+ T cells from blood. The chain links TRBV4-1 to TRBJ1-2, with TRBD1 matching 8 bases. The TCR comes from a woman in her late teens or twenties in good health. In DNA, the CDR3 is TGCGCCAGCAGCCAAGGACAGGGGCCCGGTAACTATGGCTACACCTTC. Residues: CASSQGQGPGNYGYTF.